This T cell receptor (beta chain) comes out of a study of shared clonotypes between healthy human individuals. Profiled with immunoSEQ multiplex PCR; TCRdb holds only in-frame clones, not every one. The data contain some 500,000 clones, 90% to 97% of them singletons. The CDR3 runs to 13 residues. Germline values: CDR1 MNHEY, CDR2 SMNVEV (reference sequence). Trimming took off 6 bases at V and 2 bases at J, with 5 bases between the two ends. This clonotype was sampled from a woman aged 25 to 39 in good health. The V and J genes are TRBV27 and TRBJ2-6; D unresolved. Sequenced input: naive CD4+ T cells sorted from blood. Specified subset: CD45RA+ positively selected. The CDR3 DNA follows: TGTGCCAGCAGCACAGCTGGGGCCAACGTCCTGACTTTC. Translation gives CASSTAGANVLTF.